This T cell receptor (beta chain) was sequenced during a study of response to subunit inactivated influenza vaccine (dated by TCRdb to the late 2010s). Broadly, across the study: Deep quantitative T cell receptor repertoire profiling was used in the study to track responses to a trivalent subunit inactivated influenza vaccine. General study outcomes and caveats: The authors suggested that each seasonal influenza vaccination may recruit only a limited number of new T cells.

CDR1 and CDR2 (LGHDT, YNNKEL) derive from the germline V gene (reference sequence). Its CDR3 holds 18 amino acids, cysteine through phenylalanine. This entry keeps only the CDR3 DNA: 54 bases, framed from base 1. With regard to this clonotype: Its cognate antigen has yet to be identified. An end of the junction does not agree with germline; a read error may underlie this.

The method was RT-PCR. TCRdb shows the sequencer as Illumina HiSeq 2500. TCRdb reran the public reads through fastp at Q25 and MiXCR, keeping productive beta chains. Entries are consolidated by CDR3 protein sequence, retaining the most common genes and DNA. The sample records roughly 700,000 distinct CDR3 sequences, more than 11% of which are singletons. Approximately 6.5% of the sample belongs to the ten largest clones. Recombination connected TRBV3-1 to TRBJ2-3; 9 middle bases align to TRBD1. This receptor was identified in a middle-aged man who received an inactivated influenza vaccine. Donor details come from another sample of the same person, matched by shared clones. The sequencing used PBMCs from blood, collected less than 15 days before vaccination. DNA sequence: TGTGCCAGCACCCAAGCCGCCCCGGGACAGGGATCGACAGATACGCAGTATTTT. Its protein reads: CASTQAAPGQGSTDTQYF.